These 10 T cell receptor beta chains share one sample of origin, sequenced in a study of blood T cell repertoires in COVID-19 (dated by TCRdb to 2020 to 2021). To prepare the library, the immunoSEQ multiplex PCR assay was applied. TCRdb retrieved this table from immuneACCESS and kept in-frame rearrangements only. Not all clones are present; in checked studies, unresolved V genes account for under half, and no reason is known for the remainder. The sample table lists fewer than 400,000 clones, approximately 90% of them with a count of one. Roughly 4% of the sample goes to the ten largest clones. The sequencing input was PBMCs or T cells enriched from blood (not recorded which). The receptors here all came from a man aged 25 to 45 who had recovered from COVID-19.

V usage is TRBV19 and J usage is TRBJ1-1; D is undetermined. CDR3 length: 14 amino acids. V was cut by 6 bases and J by 0 bases, with 11 bases left in between. Germline V gene data show CDR1 as LNHDA and CDR2 as SQIVND (reference sequence). CDR3 residues: CASRLGGVNTEAFF. CDR3 sequence (DNA): TGTGCCAGTAGATTGGGCGGGGTGAACACTGAAGCTTTCTTT.

The chain uses TRBV24-1 and TRBJ1-2; D not resolved. Germline CDR1 is KGHDR and CDR2 is SFDVKD. CDR3 length: 12 residues. Deletions cut 9 bases from V and 8 bases from J, with 15 bases between. CDR3 region: CATRGQSPGYTF. The CDR3 nucleotides read TGTGCCACCCGGGGTCAGTCCCCAGGCTACACCTTC.

The V and J genes are TRBV10-1 and TRBJ1-5; D remains ambiguous. The CDR3 has 12 residues. V was pared by 6 bases and J by 4 bases, with 7 bases between. CDR1 is WNHNN and CDR2 is SYGVQD in the germline V gene (reference sequence). The CDR3 is CASSKTNQPQHF. In nucleotides, the CDR3 is TGCGCCAGCAGCAAGACAAATCAGCCCCAGCATTTT.

The chain couples TRBV28 to TRBJ1-3; D unresolved. Germline V lookup: CDR1 MDHEN, CDR2 SYDVKM. The CDR3 totals 21 residues. Trimming removed 2 bases at V and 0 bases at J, with 26 bases between. The CDR3 protein is CASSLRRQKERDRYSGNTIYF. The CDR3 coding sequence is TGTGCCAGCAGTTTAAGGCGACAAAAGGAGAGGGATAGGTACTCTGGAAACACCATATATTTT.

This rearrangement joins TRBV15 to TRBJ1-5; D is undetermined. CDR1 is LNHNV, CDR2 YYDKDF, per germline (reference sequence). This CDR3 spans 15 amino acids. V dropped 0 bases and J dropped 4 bases, with 10 bases sitting between them. CDR3 sequence (DNA): TGTGCCACCAGCAGAGACAGACTACCTAATCAGCCCCAGCATTTT. Residues: CATSRDRLPNQPQHF.

In this sample, this clone turned up once. The chain has TRBV3-1 (or the pseudogene TRBV3-2) and TRBJ2-7; 8 bases agree with TRBD2. The CDR3 is 18 residues long. V was clipped by 0 bases and J by 4 bases; unmatched bases: 14. The germline gives CDR1 LGHDT, CDR2 YNNKEL (reference sequence). DNA of the CDR3: TGTGCCAGCAGCCAAGAGATCCCTAGCGGGCCGGGAACGTACGAGCAGTACTTC. Translating gives CASSQEIPSGPGTYEQYF.

The chain links TRBV18 to TRBJ2-7, with D unresolved. The length of the CDR3 is 12 residues. V dropped 2 bases and J dropped 3 bases, with 5 bases sitting between them. Per the germline V gene, CDR1 is KGHSH and CDR2 is LQKENI. CDR3 DNA sequence: TGTGCCAGCTCACCAGCCTACTACGAGCAGTACTTC. Translated: CASSPAYYEQYF. The whole variable domain, filled in from reference TRBV18 and TRBJ2-7, reads NAGVMQNPRHLVRRRGQEARLRCSPMKGHSHVYWYRQLPEEGLKFMVYLQKENIIDESGMPKERFSAEFPKEGPSILRIQQVVRGDSAAYFCASSPAYYEQYFGPGTRLTVT.

This clone was seen more than once but under ten times. The chain combines TRBV4-2 with TRBJ2-5, with 12 bases that match TRBD2. V was clipped by 1 base and J by 4 bases; unmatched bases: 7. The length of the CDR3 is 17 residues. Germline loops: CDR1 LGHNA, CDR2 YNFKEQ. CDR3 bases: TGTGCCAGCAGCCAAGGGACTAGCGGGGTGGTAGGAGAGACCCAGTACTTC. Protein: CASSQGTSGVVGETQYF.

V and J are TRBV7-8 and TRBJ2-7; D may be TRBD2 (6 bases). The CDR3 extends over 15 amino acids. V was pared by 3 bases and J by 4 bases, with 16 bases between. CDR1 SGHVS and CDR2 FQNEAQ come from the germline V gene. The CDR3 DNA reads as TGTGCCAGCAGCTTTGAGCGGGCCCGGGGGTACGAGCAGTACTTC. Protein sequence: CASSFERARGYEQYF. The variable domain in full, with the rest retrieved from reference TRBV7-8 and TRBJ2-7, is GAGVSQSPRYKVAKRGQDVALRCDPISGHVSLFWYQQALGQGPEFLTYFQNEAQLDKSGLPSDRFFAERPEGSVSTLKIQRTQQEDSAVYLCASSFERARGYEQYFGPGTRLTVT.

The J gene is TRBJ2-4, the V gene TRBV21-1; no check of the table's D call, TRBD2, against the DNA was made. TRBV21-1 is a known pseudogene. This CDR3 spans 15 amino acids. Here the CDR3 reads CASVPGRRAKNIQYF. CDR3 coding DNA: TGTGCCAGCGTCCCCGGTCGGAGAGCCAAAAACATTCAGTACTTC.